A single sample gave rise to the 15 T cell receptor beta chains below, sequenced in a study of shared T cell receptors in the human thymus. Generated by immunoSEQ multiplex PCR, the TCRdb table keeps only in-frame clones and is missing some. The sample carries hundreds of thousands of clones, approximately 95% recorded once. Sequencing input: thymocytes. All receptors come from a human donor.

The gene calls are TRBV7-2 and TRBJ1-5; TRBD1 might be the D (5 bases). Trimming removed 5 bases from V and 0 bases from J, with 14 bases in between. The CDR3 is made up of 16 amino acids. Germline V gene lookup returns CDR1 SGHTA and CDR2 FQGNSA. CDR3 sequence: CASSPSGTYSNQPQHF. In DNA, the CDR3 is TGTGCCAGCAGCCCCTCCGGGACCTATAGCAATCAGCCCCAGCATTTT.

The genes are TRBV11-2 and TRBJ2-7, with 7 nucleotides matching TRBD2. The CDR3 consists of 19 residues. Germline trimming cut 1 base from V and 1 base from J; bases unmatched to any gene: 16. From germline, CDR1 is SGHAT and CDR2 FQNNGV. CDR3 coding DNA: TGTGCCAGCAGCTTAGGCGTGGCTAGCGGAGCGGGATTATCCTACGAGCAGTACTTC. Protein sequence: CASSLGVASGAGLSYEQYF.

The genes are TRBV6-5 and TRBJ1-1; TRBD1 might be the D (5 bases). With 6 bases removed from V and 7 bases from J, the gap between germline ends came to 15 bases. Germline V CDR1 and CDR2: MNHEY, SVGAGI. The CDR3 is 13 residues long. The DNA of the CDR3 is TGTGCCAGCAGACTAGGACGGGGGGGTGAAGCTTTCTTT. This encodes CASRLGRGGEAFF.

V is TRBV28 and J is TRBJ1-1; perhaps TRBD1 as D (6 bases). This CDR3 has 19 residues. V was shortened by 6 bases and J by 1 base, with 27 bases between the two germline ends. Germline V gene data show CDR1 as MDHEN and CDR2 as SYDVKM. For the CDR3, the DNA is TGTGCCAGCAGGCCTACCCGGAGTGCAGGGGTATTTGAGAACACTGAAGCTTTCTTT. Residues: CASRPTRSAGVFENTEAFF.

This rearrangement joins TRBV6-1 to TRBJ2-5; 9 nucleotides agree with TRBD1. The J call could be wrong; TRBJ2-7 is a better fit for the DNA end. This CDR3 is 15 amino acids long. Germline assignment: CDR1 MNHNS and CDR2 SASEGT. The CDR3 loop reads CASSGGTGSSYEQYF. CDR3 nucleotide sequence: TGTGCCAGCAGTGGGGGGACAGGGAGCTCCTACGAGCAGTACTTC.

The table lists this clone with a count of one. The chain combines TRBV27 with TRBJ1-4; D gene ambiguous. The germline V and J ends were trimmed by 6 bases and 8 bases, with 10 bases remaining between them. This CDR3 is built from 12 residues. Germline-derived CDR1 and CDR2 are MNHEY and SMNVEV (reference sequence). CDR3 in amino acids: CASSPEGEKLFF. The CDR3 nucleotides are TGTGCCAGCAGCCCCGAGGGCGAAAAACTGTTTTTT.

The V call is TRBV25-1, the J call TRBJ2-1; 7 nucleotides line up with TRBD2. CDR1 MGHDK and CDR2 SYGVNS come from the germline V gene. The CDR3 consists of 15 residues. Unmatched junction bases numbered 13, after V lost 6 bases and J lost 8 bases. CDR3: CASRGGVPLFDEQFF. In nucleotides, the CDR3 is TGTGCCAGCAGGGGGGGGGTACCCCTTTTCGATGAGCAGTTCTTC.

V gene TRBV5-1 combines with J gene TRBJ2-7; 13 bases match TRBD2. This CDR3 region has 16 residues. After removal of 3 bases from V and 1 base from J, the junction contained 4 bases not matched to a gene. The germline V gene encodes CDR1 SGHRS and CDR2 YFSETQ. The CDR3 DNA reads TGCGCCAGCAGCTGGACTAGCGGGAGTGATTCCTACGAGCAGTACTTC. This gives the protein CASSWTSGSDSYEQYF.

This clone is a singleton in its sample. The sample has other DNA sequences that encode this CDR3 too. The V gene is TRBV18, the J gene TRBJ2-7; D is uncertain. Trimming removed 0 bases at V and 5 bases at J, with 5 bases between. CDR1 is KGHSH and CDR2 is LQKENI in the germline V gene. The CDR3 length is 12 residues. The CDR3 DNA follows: TGTGCCAGCTCACCACCAAGCGACGAGCAGTACTTC. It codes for CASSPPSDEQYF.

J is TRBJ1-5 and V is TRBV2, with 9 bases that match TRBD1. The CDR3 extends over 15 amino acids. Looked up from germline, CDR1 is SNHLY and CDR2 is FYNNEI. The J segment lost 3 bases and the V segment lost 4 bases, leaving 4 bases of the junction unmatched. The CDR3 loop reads CASSGGTGTNQPQHF. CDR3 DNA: TGTGCCAGCAGTGGGGGGACAGGGACCAATCAGCCCCAGCATTTT.

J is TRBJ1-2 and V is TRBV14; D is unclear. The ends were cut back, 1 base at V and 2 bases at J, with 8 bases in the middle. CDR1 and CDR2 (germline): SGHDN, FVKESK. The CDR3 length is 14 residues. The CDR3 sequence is CASSQVTGNYGYTF. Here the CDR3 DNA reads TGTGCCAGCAGCCAAGTGACGGGGAACTATGGCTACACCTTC.

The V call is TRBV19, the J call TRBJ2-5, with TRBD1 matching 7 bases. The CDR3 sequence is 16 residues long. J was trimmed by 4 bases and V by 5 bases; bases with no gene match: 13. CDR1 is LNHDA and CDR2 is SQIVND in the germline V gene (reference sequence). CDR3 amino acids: CASSPLRDRKLETQYF. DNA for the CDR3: TGTGCCAGTAGTCCCTTACGGGACAGAAAGTTAGAGACCCAGTACTTC.

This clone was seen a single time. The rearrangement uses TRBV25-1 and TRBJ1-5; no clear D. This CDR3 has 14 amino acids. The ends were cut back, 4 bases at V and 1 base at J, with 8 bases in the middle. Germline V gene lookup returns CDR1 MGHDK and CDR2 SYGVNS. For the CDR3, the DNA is TGTGCCAGCAGTGGGTCTGGGAGCAATCAGCCCCAGCATTTT. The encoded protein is CASSGSGSNQPQHF.

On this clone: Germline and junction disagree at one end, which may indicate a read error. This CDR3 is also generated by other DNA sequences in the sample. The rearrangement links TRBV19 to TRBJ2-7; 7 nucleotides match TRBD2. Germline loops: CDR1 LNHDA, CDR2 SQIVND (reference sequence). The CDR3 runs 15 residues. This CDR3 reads CASSPLGRELYEQYF. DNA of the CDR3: TGCGCCAGTAGTCCTCTGGGGCGGGAGTTGTACGAGCAGTACTTC. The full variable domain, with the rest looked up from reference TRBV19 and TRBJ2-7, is DGGITQSPKYLFRKEGQNVTLSCEQNLNHDAMYWYRQDPGQGLRLIYYSQIVNDFQKGDIAEGYSVSREKKESFPLTVTSAQKNPTAFYLCASSPLGRELYEQYFGPGTRLTVT.

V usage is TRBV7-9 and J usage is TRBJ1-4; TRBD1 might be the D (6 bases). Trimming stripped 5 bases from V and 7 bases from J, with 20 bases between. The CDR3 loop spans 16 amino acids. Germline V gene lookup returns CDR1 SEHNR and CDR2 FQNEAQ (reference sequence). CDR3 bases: TGTGCCAGCAGCCCACCGGTGGGGGGCGCAAGTGAAAAACTGTTTTTT. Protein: CASSPPVGGASEKLFF.